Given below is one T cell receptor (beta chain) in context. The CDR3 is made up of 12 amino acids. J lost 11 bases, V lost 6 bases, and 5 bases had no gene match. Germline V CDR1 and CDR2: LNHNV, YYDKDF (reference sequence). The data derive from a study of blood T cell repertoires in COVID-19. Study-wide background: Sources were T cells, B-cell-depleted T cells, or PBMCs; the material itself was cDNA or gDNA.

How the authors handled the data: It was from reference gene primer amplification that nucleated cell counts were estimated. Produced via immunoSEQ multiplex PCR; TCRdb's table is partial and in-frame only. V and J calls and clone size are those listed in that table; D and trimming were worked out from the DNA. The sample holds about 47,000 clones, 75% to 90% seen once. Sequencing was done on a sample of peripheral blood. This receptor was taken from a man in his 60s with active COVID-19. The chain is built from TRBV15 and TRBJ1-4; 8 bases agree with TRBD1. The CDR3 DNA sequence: TGTGCCACCAGGGGACAGGAGGACAAACTGTTTTTT. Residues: CATRGQEDKLFF.